Each of the 28 T cell receptor beta chains below was sequenced from the same sample in a study of radiotherapy plus CTLA-4 blockade in lung cancer. The assay was immunoSEQ multiplex PCR, and TCRdb's table has in-frame clones only and misses some. The sample lists 50,000 to 65,000 clones, about three quarters occurring once. The starting material was peripheral blood, obtained from a patient treated with radiotherapy plus ipilimumab. The receptors stem from a human donor with non-small cell lung cancer who had a partial response to radiotherapy plus ipilimumab.

This clone has only one observation. The chain links TRBV6-5 to TRBJ2-7; TRBD1 might be the D (6 bases). The ends were cut back, 0 bases at V and 5 bases at J, with 11 bases in the middle. Looked up from germline, CDR1 is MNHEY and CDR2 is SVGAGI. The CDR3 is 14 amino acids. The CDR3 DNA reads as TGTGCCAGCAGTTACTCGCCAGGGGACCACGAGCAGTACTTC. Translating gives CASSYSPGDHEQYF.

This clone was detected only once. V gene TRBV5-1 combines with J gene TRBJ1-6; tentatively, D is TRBD1 (6 bases). This CDR3 has 15 residues. Trimming removed 4 bases from V and 6 bases from J, with 14 bases in between. The V gene's germline CDR1 is SGHRS and CDR2 YFSETQ. CDR3 amino acids: CASSGVGRGNSPLHF. The CDR3 DNA reads as TGCGCCAGCAGCGGGGTTGGCAGGGGTAATTCACCCCTCCACTTT.

This CDR3 is CASRLLAGATNEQFF. In DNA, the CDR3 is TGTGCCAGCAGGTTACTAGCGGGGGCGACCAATGAGCAGTTCTTC. The chain has TRBV5-6 and TRBJ2-1, with 11 bases that match TRBD2. This CDR3 region has 15 residues. Germline CDR1 reads SGHDT; CDR2 reads YYEEEE. V lost 5 bases, J lost 6 bases, and 7 bases stayed unmatched.

This clone was detected only a few times. The rearrangement joins TRBV11-3 to TRBJ2-2, with TRBD1 identical over 11 bases. Germline trimming cut 5 bases from V and 2 bases from J; bases unmatched to any gene: 7. Germline loops: CDR1 SGHNT, CDR2 YENEEA. The CDR3 consists of 17 residues. In nucleotides, the CDR3 is TGTGCCAGCAGCCCCCCTCGGACAGGGGGCAACACCGGGGAGCTGTTTTTT. This encodes CASSPPRTGGNTGELFF.

The chain uses TRBV11-1 and TRBJ2-7; 10 bases match TRBD1. V was pared by 5 bases and J by 7 bases, with 8 bases of the junction left unmatched. The CDR3 has 14 residues. Germline values: CDR1 SGHAT, CDR2 FQDESV (reference sequence). DNA of the CDR3: TGTGCCAGCAGCGCCGGGACAGGGGTGTGGGAGCAGTACTTC. Protein product: CASSAGTGVWEQYF.

A remark on this clone: The same CDR3 can be traced to other DNA sequences in this sample. The rearrangement joins TRBV9 to TRBJ2-5, with 8 positions matching TRBD2. V shed 0 bases, J shed 5 bases, and the junction held 3 bases outside the gene matches. Germline values: CDR1 SGDLS, CDR2 YYNGEE. The CDR3 length is 14 residues. The CDR3 protein is CASSVASGGETQYF. For the CDR3, the DNA is TGTGCCAGCAGCGTAGCTTCGGGGGGGGAGACCCAGTACTTC.

J is TRBJ1-1 and V is TRBV21-1. TRBV21-1 is assigned pseudogene status. This CDR3 region has 14 residues. CDR3 nucleotide sequence: TGTGCCAGCACCTACTCCCCTCCGAACACTGAAGCTTTCTTT. Residues: CASTYSPPNTEAFF.

This rearrangement joins TRBV6-1 to TRBJ1-2, with no clear D. CDR3 length equals 14 residues. CDR1 is MNHNS, CDR2 SASEGT, per germline. The germline V and J ends were trimmed by 2 bases and 10 bases, with 17 bases remaining between them. This CDR3 is CASSEWEPGGSYTF. As DNA, the CDR3 is TGTGCCAGCAGTGAATGGGAGCCGGGCGGGTCCTACACCTTC.

V and J are TRBV9 and TRBJ1-1; no definite D call. This CDR3 spans 14 amino acids. CDR1 and CDR2 (germline): SGDLS, YYNGEE. Trimming stripped 2 bases from V and 4 bases from J, with 12 bases between. Written as DNA, the CDR3 is TGTGCCAGCAGCGTTAGGGAGGTGGGCACTGAAGCTTTCTTT. It specifies CASSVREVGTEAFF.

The rearrangement links TRBV7-2 to TRBJ2-5, with 14 bases that match TRBD2. The V segment lost 2 bases and the J segment 7 bases; nucleotides outside the gene matches: 9. Per the germline V gene, CDR1 is SGHTA and CDR2 is FQGNSA. The CDR3 covers 17 residues. CDR3 in amino acids: CASSLKRLAGGQGTQYF. The CDR3 DNA is TGTGCCAGCAGCTTAAAGAGACTAGCGGGGGGGCAGGGGACCCAGTACTTC.

The rearrangement joins TRBV5-1 to TRBJ1-1; 9 nucleotides agree with TRBD1. Germline assignment: CDR1 SGHRS and CDR2 YFSETQ. V was clipped by 0 bases and J by 3 bases; unmatched bases: 3. The CDR3 is made up of 15 amino acids. The CDR3 sequence: CASSLAGTGYTEAFF. CDR3 coding DNA: TGCGCCAGCAGCTTGGCCGGGACAGGGTACACTGAAGCTTTCTTT. The full variable domain, completed using reference TRBV5-1 and TRBJ1-1, is KAGVTQTPRYLIKTRGQQVTLSCSPISGHRSVSWYQQTPGQGLQFLFEYFSETQRNKGNFPGRFSGRQFSNSRSEMNVSTLELGDSALYLCASSLAGTGYTEAFFGQGTRLTVV.

The chain recombines TRBV6-5 with TRBJ1-1; a possible D gene is TRBD1 (5 bases). Trimming took off 4 bases at V and 2 bases at J, with 11 bases between the two ends. This CDR3 is built from 14 residues. Germline values: CDR1 MNHEY, CDR2 SVGAGI. The CDR3 coding sequence is TGTGCCAGCAGTTTCGCGGGGGAAAACACTGAAGCTTTCTTT. It encodes CASSFAGENTEAFF.

To note about this clone: The junction differs from germline at one of its ends, possibly a read error. The V call is TRBV25-1, the J call TRBJ2-5; D call uncertain. The DNA end is a closer match to TRBJ2-7, so the J assignment may be wrong. This CDR3 has 11 residues. Germline-derived CDR1 and CDR2 are MGHDK and SYGVNS. The CDR3 coding sequence is TGTGCCACCAGTCTACTCTACGAGCAGTACTTC. Translation: CATSLLYEQYF.

A few counts support this clone. The chain combines TRBV6-9 with TRBJ1-5, with D possibly being TRBD1 (6 bases). Germline CDR1 is MNHGY and CDR2 is SVAAGI. The length of the CDR3 is 14 residues. The V end was cut by 3 bases, the J end by 5 bases, with 11 bases between. CDR3 DNA sequence: TGTGCCAGCAGTTACTCAGGGGCAGATCAGCCCCAGCATTTT. Residues: CASSYSGADQPQHF.

The chain couples TRBV5-8 to TRBJ2-2; no firm D call. Trimming left V 1 base short and J 3 bases short, with 10 bases between. The CDR3 covers 15 residues. The germline V gene has CDR1 SGHTS and CDR2 YDEGEE. The CDR3 DNA follows: TGTGCCAGCAGCTTGAGGCCAGACTACACCGGGGAGCTGTTTTTT. Protein sequence: CASSLRPDYTGELFF.

The rearrangement uses TRBV30 and TRBJ1-4; 9 bases align to TRBD1. Germline V lookup: CDR1 GTSNPN, CDR2 SVGIG (reference sequence). The CDR3 extends over 18 amino acids. J was trimmed by 3 bases and V by 2 bases; bases with no gene match: 13. This chain's CDR3 is CAWSSDRGFYGANEKLFF. DNA for the CDR3: TGTGCCTGGAGTTCGGACAGGGGATTCTATGGGGCTAATGAAAAACTGTTTTTT.

The rearrangement joins TRBV6-6 to TRBJ2-7; tentative D call: TRBD2 (5 bases). Trimming shortened V by 2 bases and J by 3 bases, and 14 bases separated the two germline ends. CDR3 length: 15 residues. Germline loops: CDR1 MNHNY, CDR2 SVGAGI (reference sequence). Here the CDR3 DNA reads TGTGCCAGCAGTTACAGGACTGCGCAACTCTACGAGCAGTACTTC. Translating gives CASSYRTAQLYEQYF.

This chain links TRBV5-1 with TRBJ2-3; 11 nucleotides agree with TRBD1. The germline V gene has CDR1 SGHRS and CDR2 YFSETQ. This CDR3 region has 16 residues. The V gene end was trimmed by 4 bases and the J gene end by 2 bases; junction bases not matched to a gene: 6. For the CDR3, the DNA is TGCGCCAGCAGCAGGACAGGGGGCCCGTACACAGATACGCAGTATTTT. Translating it yields CASSRTGGPYTDTQYF.

The chain recombines TRBV6-1 with TRBJ1-2; 7 bases line up with TRBD1. V gave up 5 bases and J gave up 8 bases; unmatched junction bases: 11. Germline CDR1 MNHNS, CDR2 SASEGT. The CDR3 is made up of 14 amino acids. The CDR3 spells CASSTWTGTGGYTF. The CDR3 DNA follows: TGTGCCAGCAGTACATGGACAGGTACAGGCGGCTACACCTTC.

The chain couples TRBV2 to TRBJ2-1; TRBD2 agrees at 10 bases. CDR3 length equals 16 residues. V shed 4 bases and J 7 bases; nucleotides not matched to a gene: 10. Germline V gives CDR1 SNHLY, CDR2 FYNNEI. CDR3 DNA sequence: TGTGCCAGCAGTGCCGAATCCAGCGGGGGGGCAAATGAGCAGTTCTTC. Translating it yields CASSAESSGGANEQFF.

V gene TRBV19 combines with J gene TRBJ2-1; 10 bases fit TRBD1. The germline CDR1 and CDR2 sequences are LNHDA and SQIVND (reference sequence). Unmatched junction bases numbered 4, after V lost 5 bases and J lost 0 bases. This CDR3 contains 16 residues. CDR3 region: CASSPRTGGSYNEQFF. CDR3 DNA sequence: TGTGCCAGTAGTCCCCGGACAGGGGGCTCCTACAATGAGCAGTTCTTC. Full variable domain (missing parts from reference TRBV19 and TRBJ2-1): DGGITQSPKYLFRKEGQNVTLSCEQNLNHDAMYWYRQDPGQGLRLIYYSQIVNDFQKGDIAEGYSVSREKKESFPLTVTSAQKNPTAFYLCASSPRTGGSYNEQFFGPGTRLTVL.

The rearrangement uses TRBV2 and TRBJ2-2; D unresolved. V was pared by 2 bases and J by 5 bases, with 6 bases between. The germline V gene encodes CDR1 SNHLY and CDR2 FYNNEI. This CDR3 comprises 13 residues. The CDR3 coding sequence is TGTGCCAGCAGTGAAACCAGGACCGGGGAGCTGTTTTTT. Protein: CASSETRTGELFF.

The chain is built from TRBV4-3 and TRBJ1-2; D may be TRBD1 (6 bases). V was clipped by 4 bases and J by 2 bases, with 14 bases between them. This CDR3 has 15 amino acids. The germline gives CDR1 LGHNA, CDR2 YSLEER. CDR3 amino acids: CASSLMTGSNYGYTF. The CDR3 DNA reads TGCGCCAGCAGCCTCATGACAGGATCAAACTATGGCTACACCTTC.

The rearrangement joins TRBV11-2 to TRBJ1-2; D is perhaps TRBD1 (6 bases). Trimming removed 5 bases at V and 5 bases at J, with 18 bases between. From germline, CDR1 is SGHAT and CDR2 FQNNGV. This CDR3 spans 15 amino acids. CDR3 residues: CASSIPYRAWYGYTF. The CDR3 DNA sequence: TGTGCCAGCAGCATACCCTACAGGGCTTGGTATGGCTACACCTTC.

The V and J genes are TRBV6-5 and TRBJ1-4; 8 bases are a match to TRBD1. CDR1 is MNHEY, CDR2 SVGAGI, per germline. After removal of 5 bases from V and 8 bases from J, the junction contained 10 bases not matched to a gene. This CDR3 has 15 residues. The CDR3 region is CASSQTGDGREKLFF. The CDR3 DNA follows: TGTGCCAGCAGTCAGACAGGGGATGGGAGGGAAAAACTGTTTTTT.

DNA of the CDR3: TGCGCCAGCAGCCAAGATTCATGGTCCGGGGGGGGCGTGAACACTGAAGCTTTCTTT. It encodes CASSQDSWSGGGVNTEAFF. The V and J genes are TRBV4-1 and TRBJ1-1; perhaps TRBD1 as D (6 bases). V was shortened by 0 bases and J by 0 bases, with 20 bases between the two germline ends. This CDR3 is 19 amino acids long. Germline lookup yields CDR1 MGHRA and CDR2 YSYEKL.

The chain links TRBV27 to TRBJ1-2; weak D call: TRBD1 (5 bases). Germline values: CDR1 MNHEY, CDR2 SMNVEV (reference sequence). This CDR3 is 18 amino acids long. With 1 base removed from V and 2 bases from J, the gap between germline ends came to 20 bases. The CDR3 region has the DNA TGTGCCAGCAGTTTATTGGCGGGGGGTCAAAAAGAAAACTATGGCTACACCTTC. It is translated as CASSLLAGGQKENYGYTF.

The rearrangement joins TRBV18 to TRBJ2-1; 8 bases map to TRBD1. CDR3 length: 15 amino acids. The V gene's germline CDR1 is KGHSH and CDR2 LQKENI. V lost 4 bases to trimming and J lost 10 bases; unmatched junction nucleotides: 12. CDR3 DNA: TGTGCCAGCTCACTCGGGCAGGGGGCAGAGGGGGAGCAGTTCTTC. This sequence encodes CASSLGQGAEGEQFF.